This TCR beta chain was captured by sequencing in a study of OX40 agonist ivuxolimab in advanced cancers. Notes on the research overall: The costimulatory receptor OX40 (CD134) was targeted by ivuxolimab, a fully human IgG2 agonistic monoclonal antibody. Intravenous ivuxolimab was administered to patients every 2 weeks at six dose levels: 0.01, 0.1, 0.3, 1.5, 3 and 10 mg/kg. Among the roughly 52 dose-escalation patients, some 20 had hepatocellular carcinoma, around 15 melanoma, 9 renal cell carcinoma and 9 head and neck cancer. The dose-escalation cohort was 82.7% male with a mean age of approximately 60 years, ranging from roughly 20 to 85. Patients were allowed to have had prior anti-PD-1, anti-PD-L1 or anti-CTLA-4 therapy, and around two fifths of the dose-escalation patients had been treated with checkpoint inhibitors. Partial responses were achieved by three dose-escalation patients, of whom one had hepatocellular carcinoma and two had cutaneous melanoma. The point of sequencing TCRbeta in the periphery was to test whether ivuxolimab changed TCR sequence diversity and drove clonal T-cell expansion. The paper describes the monotherapy dose-escalation part (N of about 47 patients) of the phase I trial of ivuxolimab. The research as a whole found: Clonal expansion of both CD4+ and CD8+ blood T cells was observed from baseline to week 6 at doses 0.1 to 3.0 mg/kg. On average, CD8+ T cells showed more expanded clones than CD4+ T cells after ivuxolimab. Low levels of normalized T-cell clonal expansion were also seen in some nonresponding patients. Partial responders in the 0.1-3.0 mg/kg groups had among the lowest normalized peripheral clonal expansion, especially among CD8+ T cells. The antigen specificity of the peripheral T cells that underwent clonal expansion was not determined.

Note on this clone: Its antigen is not yet known. No base quality values were provided; no much bigger clone lies one nucleotide off.

The germline V gene specifies MDHEN as CDR1 and SYDVKM as CDR2. The CDR3 spans 15 residues, from the cysteine through the phenylalanine. Only the CDR3 DNA is retained, 45 bases long and in frame from the first base. The junction shows trimming of 7 bases on V and 6 bases on J, and the gene matches do not reach 2 bases of it. Genomic DNA was extracted from sorted cells for sequencing of the TCRbeta CDR3 region. The immunoSEQ Assay was used for sequencing of TCRbeta CDR3 regions. This is the immuneACCESS table as TCRdb keeps it, with only in-frame sequences that have V and J called. A part of the clones is gone; compared with another copy, unresolved V genes explain less than half, and the rest is unexplained. The sample table shows roughly 56,000 clones, and 84% are seen once. The biggest ten clones account for approximately 4.5% of the sample. The trial excluded patients who had a history of autoimmune disease or who were on systemic immunosuppression. Peripheral blood for TCR sequencing was drawn from every dose cohort at baseline, at cycle 4 day 1 and at cycle 7 day 1. The samples were drawn from a first-in-human, open-label, multicenter phase I dose-escalation trial of ivuxolimab. Adults with locally advanced or metastatic melanoma, renal cell carcinoma, hepatocellular carcinoma or head and neck squamous cell carcinoma were enrolled in the trial. Before TCR sequencing, CD4+ T cells and CD8+ T cells were sorted from peripheral blood as separate populations.

The sequence joins TRBV28 to TRBJ2-2; 16 junctional bases match TRBD2. The receptor comes from an adult with an advanced solid tumor such as melanoma, head and neck, liver or kidney cancer. The sample was CD4+ or CD8+ T cells sorted from blood, taken in a trial of the OX40 agonist ivuxolimab. In nucleotide form, the sequence is TGTGCCAGCAAGGGGACTAGCGGGAGGGCCGGGGAGCTGTTTTTT. The encoded protein is CASKGTSGRAGELFF.